This T cell receptor beta chain appears in the sequencing data of a study of vaccination and CD4 T cells after COVID-19. Overall study results and limits: With convalescent patients, a median about 87% of reactive clones emerged solely after vaccination.

The CDR3 spans 13 residues. Germline V CDR1 and CDR2: SGHRS, YFSETQ. The V and J ends lost 0 bases and 4 bases respectively, with 5 bases between them. Details on this clonotype: Its antigen is still unknown.

The treatment here: approximately nine-day PBMC culture with coronavirus spike peptide pools or control peptides (ViraFEST assay). ViraFEST enlarged antigen-specific T cell populations with peptide pools and afterwards sequenced TCRs. Sequencing of cultured CD4+ T cell DNA used the Oncomine TCR Beta short-read assay. MiXCR, run by TCRdb on the PCR reads, gives a single entry per CDR3 protein. Of about 20,000 distinct CDR3 sequences in the sample, just under 55% were seen once. The sequence came from a human donor who had recovered from COVID-19. The sequencing input was CD4+ T cells from blood, cultured in vitro. V gene TRBV5-1 combines with J gene TRBJ1-5; D remains ambiguous. The CDR3 DNA follows: TGCGCCAGCAGCTTGGACGGAAATCAGCCCCAGCATTTT. Protein sequence: CASSLDGNQPQHF.